The next 5 T cell receptor beta chains were all read from a single sample in a study of blood T cell repertoires in COVID-19. The table came from immunoSEQ multiplex PCR; TCRdb's copy has only in-frame clones and leaves some out. The data show about 150,000 clones, roughly 82% seen once. Source material: peripheral blood. The receptor source for this set is a human donor in a cohort sampled during active COVID-19.

This CDR3 reads CASSSSAGGPGNTQYF. CDR3 sequence (DNA): TGTGCCAGCAGTTCCTCAGCGGGGGGCCCCGGGAACACCCAGTACTTC. The chain carries TRBV27 and TRBJ2-5, with 9 bases aligning to TRBD2. V shed 4 bases and J 8 bases; nucleotides not matched to a gene: 14. CDR3 length equals 16 residues. Germline values: CDR1 MNHEY, CDR2 SMNVEV (reference sequence).

The rearrangement links TRBV2 to TRBJ1-2; no definite D call. The germline gives CDR1 SNHLY, CDR2 FYNNEI. Trimming removed 5 bases from V and 4 bases from J, with 11 bases in between. The CDR3 is made up of 13 amino acids. The CDR3 DNA sequence: TGTGCCAGCAGTCTTGTAACAGCCTATGGCTACACCTTC. Translating it yields CASSLVTAYGYTF.

The gene calls are TRBV2 and TRBJ1-5, with D hard to call. CDR3 length equals 12 residues. Germline V lookup: CDR1 SNHLY, CDR2 FYNNEI. V lost 6 bases and J lost 6, with 9 bases in between. The CDR3 spells CASSGESQPQHF. Here the CDR3 DNA reads TGTGCCAGCAGCGGGGAGAGTCAGCCCCAGCATTTT. Full variable domain (missing parts from reference TRBV2 and TRBJ1-5): EPEVTQTPSHQVTQMGQEVILRCVPISNHLYFYWYRQILGQKVEFLVSFYNNEISEKSEIFDDQFSVERPDGSNFTLKIRSTKLEDSAMYFCASSGESQPQHFGDGTRLSIL.

V gene TRBV19 combines with J gene TRBJ1-1; weak D call: TRBD1 (5 bases). Trimming took off 3 bases at V and 5 bases at J, with 16 bases between the two ends. CDR3 size: 15 residues. The germline V gene encodes CDR1 LNHDA and CDR2 SQIVND (reference sequence). CDR3 coding DNA: TGTGCCAGTAGTATGACCCAGGGAAAGGGGACTGAAGCTTTCTTT. Translation: CASSMTQGKGTEAFF.

The J gene is TRBJ1-2, the V gene TRBV9; the match to TRBD1 covers 12 bases. Germline trimming cut 3 bases from V and 7 bases from J; bases unmatched to any gene: 4. Germline V CDR1 and CDR2: SGDLS, YYNGEE. The CDR3 has 14 residues. CDR3: CASSAGQGATGYTF. Here the CDR3 DNA reads TGTGCCAGCAGCGCGGGACAGGGGGCGACTGGCTACACCTTC.